The next 20 T cell receptor beta chains were all read from a single sample in a study of regulatory T cells in long-lasting Graves disease. Time point given: persistent/refractory GD, antithyroid drugs over 5 years with positive TRAb. RNA from PBMCs was the source of the TCR library. Construction of the TCR beta libraries employed iRepertoire HTBI primers in conjunction with Arm-PCR of CDR3 regions. MiXCR, applied by TCRdb to the multiplex PCR reads, yields one record per CDR3 protein. The sample lists around 450,000 distinct CDR3 sequences, around a fifth seen once, with 7.1% in the top ten. Material: peripheral blood mononuclear cells (PBMCs), obtained when the disease was refractory, from a patient treated with antithyroid drugs. The receptors derive from a female donor with Graves disease.

This clonotype has a count of ten or more. The V gene is TRBV12-3 or TRBV12-4, the J gene TRBJ1-5; D ambiguous. V dropped 6 bases and J dropped 7 bases, with 13 bases sitting between them. This CDR3 region has 13 residues. The CDR3 here is CASRVRGDQPQHF. The CDR3 region has the DNA TGTGCCAGCAGGGTGCGGGGAGACCAGCCCCAGCATTTT.

There are many counts of this clonotype. This sequence joins TRBV9 and TRBJ2-5, with 7 bases lining up with TRBD1. The length of the CDR3 is 14 residues. V lost 3 bases and J lost 4; bases outside the gene matches: 6. The germline V gene has CDR1 SGDLS and CDR2 YYNGEE. The CDR3 region has the DNA TGTGCCAGCAGCGCTAGACAGGGATCAGAGACCCAGTACTTC. It translates to CASSARQGSETQYF.

The CDR3 sequence is CASSTQGTQPQHF. The CDR3 region has the DNA TGTGCCAGCAGCACCCAGGGGACTCAGCCCCAGCATTTT. V is TRBV7-2 and J is TRBJ1-5; TRBD1 is a possible D gene (6 bases). V lost 5 bases, J lost 6 bases, and 11 bases lay in between. CDR1 and CDR2 (germline): SGHTA, FQGNSA. The CDR3 length is 13 residues.

V is TRBV28 and J is TRBJ2-3; 10 nucleotides agree with TRBD2. Trimming at V came to 10 bases and at J to 2 bases, leaving 12 bases not matched to a gene. There are 16 residues in the CDR3. Germline lookup yields CDR1 MDHEN and CDR2 SYDVKM. The CDR3 DNA reads TGTGCCACCACCTGGGGGCTAGCGGGAGTCACAGATACGCAGTATTTT. Its protein is CATTWGLAGVTDTQYF.

The sample holds many counts of this clonotype. The chain joins TRBV7-9 to TRBJ1-5, with D uncertain. The CDR3 runs to 14 residues. Germline V CDR1 and CDR2: SEHNR, FQNEAQ (reference sequence). V was trimmed by 5 bases and J by 4 bases, leaving 12 bases between them. The CDR3 sequence: CASSPGEQNQPQHF. DNA of the CDR3: TGTGCCAGCAGCCCGGGAGAGCAAAATCAGCCCCAGCATTTT.

This clonotype has only a few counts. The chain carries TRBV7-9 and TRBJ1-2; D unresolved. V lost 2 bases to trimming and J lost 2 bases, with 9 bases between them. CDR1 and CDR2 from the germline V gene are SEHNR and FQNEAQ (reference sequence). The CDR3 has 14 residues. The CDR3 bases are TGTGCCAGCAGCTTATCGGGTATGAACTATGGCTACACCTTC. Translating gives CASSLSGMNYGYTF.

Many counts were recorded for this clonotype. The chain carries TRBV28 and TRBJ1-2; D ambiguous. Germline values: CDR1 MDHEN, CDR2 SYDVKM. This CDR3 has 10 residues. V dropped 6 bases and J dropped 6 bases, with 5 bases sitting between them. The CDR3 coding sequence is TGTGCCAGCAGGCGTAATGGCTACACCTTC. Protein sequence: CASRRNGYTF.

This clonotype was seen ten or more times. For the CDR3, the DNA is TGTGCCAGCAGCTTAGCGTGGCGCGAGGGAACGAACACCGGGGAGCTGTTTTTT. Its protein is CASSLAWREGTNTGELFF. The chain recombines TRBV7-6 with TRBJ2-2; TRBD2 might be the D (5 bases). This CDR3 contains 18 residues. The ends were cut back, 0 bases at V and 0 bases at J, with 14 bases in the middle. Germline CDR1 and CDR2: SGHVS and FNYEAQ.

This clonotype has ten or more counts. The V gene is TRBV12-3 or TRBV12-4, the J gene TRBJ1-5; TRBD1 aligns across 11 bases. V dropped 5 bases and J dropped 10; count of bases not matched to a gene: 10. The CDR3 length is 15 residues. The CDR3 protein is CASSQEGQGVQPQHF. DNA of the CDR3: TGTGCCAGCAGTCAAGAGGGACAGGGGGTACAACCCCAGCATTTT.

This clonotype was observed many times. The rearrangement joins TRBV6-1 to TRBJ1-2; D is uncertain. V shed 10 bases and J shed 1 base, with 7 bases lying between them. This CDR3 is 11 amino acids long. Germline V lookup: CDR1 MNHNS, CDR2 SASEGT. CDR3 protein: CAITNNYGYTF. The CDR3 DNA reads TGTGCCATCACAAATAACTATGGCTACACCTTC.

This clonotype was recorded many times. This chain uses TRBV13 with TRBJ2-7; D is perhaps TRBD2 (5 bases). Germline CDR1 PRHDT, CDR2 FYEKMQ (reference sequence). V shed 5 bases and J shed 3 bases, with 14 bases lying between them. This CDR3 has 14 residues. CDR3 nucleotide sequence: TGTGCCAGCAGCACCCGGACTTTAAGCTACGAGCAGTACTTC. Its protein product is CASSTRTLSYEQYF.

In its sample, this clonotype was seen many times. The V and J genes are TRBV10-3 and TRBJ2-7; 7 bases map to TRBD1. CDR3 size: 17 residues. The germline V gene has CDR1 ENHRY and CDR2 SYGVKD. The ends lost 1 base at V and 2 bases at J; junction bases unmatched: 11. CDR3 bases: TGTGCCATCAGTGAGTGGGACAGTTCAAGAGAGCCCTACGAGCAGTACTTC. Its translation is CAISEWDSSREPYEQYF.

To note about this clonotype: Since a much larger clone is just one base distant, this may be a read error. The chain links TRBV20-1 to TRBJ1-1; D remains unclear. The CDR3 consists of 12 residues. Germline-derived CDR1 and CDR2 are DFQATT and SNEGSKA (reference sequence). CDR3 bases: TGCAGTGCTAATGGTGGCGGCACTGGAGCTTTCTTT. Residues: CSANGGGTGAFF.

The rearrangement uses TRBV20-1 and TRBJ2-1, with D perhaps matching TRBD2 (7 bases). Per germline, CDR1 DFQATT and CDR2 SNEGSKA (reference sequence). The CDR3 is made up of 14 amino acids. V lost 5 bases and J lost 6, with 17 bases in between. The CDR3 reads CSASEGGLGNEQFF. In DNA, the CDR3 is TGCAGTGCTTCCGAGGGGGGGTTGGGCAATGAGCAGTTCTTC.

A few counts support this clonotype. The V call is TRBV10-3, the J call TRBJ1-2; D is ambiguous. Germline lookup yields CDR1 ENHRY and CDR2 SYGVKD. V gave up 8 bases and J gave up 8 bases, with 15 bases separating them. The CDR3 contains 12 residues. The CDR3 sequence is CAISQSGGGYTF. CDR3 bases: TGTGCCATCTCCCAAAGTGGTGGCGGCTACACCTTC.

This clonotype came up many times. J is TRBJ1-2 and V is TRBV3-1; D may be TRBD1 (5 bases). V was clipped by 4 bases and J by 6 bases, with 15 bases between them. There are 14 residues in the CDR3. CDR1 and CDR2 (germline): LGHDT, YNNKEL (reference sequence). DNA for the CDR3: TGTGCCAGCAGCCCGGGACCGAGTGAAGATGGCTACACCTTC. The encoded protein is CASSPGPSEDGYTF. Together with reference TRBV3-1 and TRBJ1-2, the CDR3 gives the full variable domain: DTAVSQTPKYLVTQMGNDKSIKCEQNLGHDTMYWYKQDSKKFLKIMFSYNNKELIINETVPNRFSPKSPDKAHLNLHINSLELGDSAVYFCASSPGPSEDGYTFGSGTRLTVV.

The rearrangement uses TRBV7-2 and TRBJ2-7; TRBD2 might be the D (5 bases). The germline CDR1 and CDR2 sequences are SGHTA and FQGNSA. Trimming removed 3 bases from V and 3 bases from J, with 9 bases in between. CDR3 size: 13 residues. This chain's CDR3 is CASSFGLYYEQYF. The CDR3 nucleotides read TGTGCCAGCAGCTTTGGACTCTACTACGAGCAGTACTTC.

The chain carries TRBV19 and TRBJ2-2, with 8 bases that match TRBD1. This CDR3 contains 14 residues. The J segment lost 4 bases and the V segment lost 7 bases, leaving 5 bases of the junction unmatched. The germline gives CDR1 LNHDA, CDR2 SQIVND (reference sequence). CDR3 region: CASNWDRSTGELFF. CDR3 DNA sequence: TGTGCCAGTAACTGGGACAGGTCCACCGGGGAGCTGTTTTTT.

This clonotype was picked up a small number of times. This chain uses TRBV7-9 with TRBJ2-7, with D hard to call. Germline CDR1 is SEHNR and CDR2 is FQNEAQ (reference sequence). The CDR3 length is 13 residues. V lost 2 bases and J lost 5, with 10 bases in between. CDR3 protein: CASSLLGENEQYF. The DNA for the CDR3 is TGTGCCAGCAGCTTACTAGGTGAAAACGAGCAGTACTTC.

This clonotype has a count of ten or more. The chain combines TRBV20-1 with TRBJ2-7; D ambiguous. The CDR3 extends over 12 amino acids. Germline V gene sequence: CDR1 DFQATT, CDR2 SNEGSKA (reference sequence). V was trimmed by 1 base and J by 2 bases, leaving 6 bases between them. The CDR3 DNA reads TGCAGTGCTAGAGGAGAGGCCTACGAGCAGTACTTC. Amino acid sequence: CSARGEAYEQYF.